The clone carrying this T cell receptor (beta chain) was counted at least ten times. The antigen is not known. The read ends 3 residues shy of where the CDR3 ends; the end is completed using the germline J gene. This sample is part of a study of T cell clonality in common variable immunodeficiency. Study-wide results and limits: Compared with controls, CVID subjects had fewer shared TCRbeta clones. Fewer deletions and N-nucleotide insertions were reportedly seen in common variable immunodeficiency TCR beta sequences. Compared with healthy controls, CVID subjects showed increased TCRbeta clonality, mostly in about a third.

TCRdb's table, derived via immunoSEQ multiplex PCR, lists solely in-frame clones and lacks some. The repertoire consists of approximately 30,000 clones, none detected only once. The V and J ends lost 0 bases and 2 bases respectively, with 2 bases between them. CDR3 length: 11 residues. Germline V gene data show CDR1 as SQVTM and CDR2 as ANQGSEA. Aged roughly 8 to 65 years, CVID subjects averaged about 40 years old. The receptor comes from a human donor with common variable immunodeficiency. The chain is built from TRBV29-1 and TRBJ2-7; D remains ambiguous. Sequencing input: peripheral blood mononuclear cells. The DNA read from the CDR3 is TGCAGCGTTGAAGACACCTACGAG. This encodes CSVEDTYE. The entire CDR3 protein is CSVEDTYEQYF.